This T cell receptor (beta chain) was sequenced for a study of blood T cell repertoires in COVID-19. Study as a whole: Spain, Italy and the United States supplied samples that represented acute and convalescent COVID-19. T cells, B-cell-depleted T cells, or PBMCs provided the cDNA or gDNA that served as material.

Study processing details: Reference gene primer amplification gave nucleated cell count estimates. The protocol was immunoSEQ multiplex PCR, while the TCRdb copy is restricted to in-frame clones and leaves out a portion. The V and J calls and clone size come from that table; D and trimming were worked out from the DNA. The profile shows about 87,000 clones, about 88% of them singletons. The specimen sequenced was peripheral blood. The sequence came from an elderly woman with active COVID-19.

CDR3 coding DNA: TGTGCCACCAGCAGAGATGGGTTACAGGGATCTGGAAACACCATATATTTT. Its protein product is CATSRDGLQGSGNTIYF. The chain combines TRBV15 with TRBJ1-3; D is possibly TRBD1 (6 bases). V was clipped by 0 bases and J by 1 base, with 13 bases between them. The CDR3 is 17 amino acids. Germline V gives CDR1 LNHNV, CDR2 YYDKDF (reference sequence). The complete variable domain, with remaining parts taken from reference TRBV15 and TRBJ1-3, reads DAMVIQNPRYQVTQFGKPVTLSCSQTLNHNVMYWYQQKSSQAPKLLFHYYDKDFNNEADTPDNFQSRRPNTSFCFLDIRSPGLGDTAMYLCATSRDGLQGSGNTIYFGEGSWLTVV.